This TCR beta chain was captured by sequencing in a study of blood T cell repertoires in COVID-19. Study in general: Sites across the United States, Italy and Spain contributed samples from acute and convalescent COVID-19. T cells, B-cell-depleted T cells, or PBMCs supplied cDNA or gDNA.

Libraries were prepared by immunoSEQ multiplex PCR; TCRdb keeps only in-frame clonotypes and omits some of them. Of fewer than 200,000 clones in the sample, more than 75% were seen once. V gave up 0 bases and J gave up 4 bases; unmatched junction bases: 6. Germline values: CDR1 SGDLS, CDR2 YYNGEE. The CDR3 has 16 amino acids. The clonotype originates from a woman aged 60 to 75 with COVID-19, enrolled during active disease. The V and J genes are TRBV9 and TRBJ1-1; 10 nucleotides align to TRBD1. Sequencing used peripheral blood. The CDR3 loop reads CASSVVPDRGGTEAFF. CDR3 coding DNA: TGTGCCAGCAGCGTAGTCCCGGACAGGGGGGGCACTGAAGCTTTCTTT.